The source of this T cell receptor beta chain is a study of cytomegalovirus exposure and HLA in healthy donors. General study points: Reports described diagnosis of cytomegalovirus status by the classifier as highly specific and sensitive. Per a later analysis, 15,000 to 20,000 TCR beta sequences showed association with HLA alleles at 0.05 false discovery rate. Most TCR sequences proved rare, with some public TCRs found in many donors.

PCR amplification relied on 60 Vbeta primers (plus 13 Jbeta primers). The protocol was immunoSEQ multiplex PCR, while the TCRdb copy is restricted to in-frame clones and leaves out a portion. Among 130,000 or so clones listed, around 78% were seen once. As concerns this clone: The target antigen is unknown.

The material sequenced was PBMCs. This TCR derives from a woman aged 18-29 years in good health and CMV-seronegative.

The CDR3 region is CASSLTSGRDEQYF. CDR3 coding DNA: TGTGCCAGCAGCCTAACTAGCGGGAGGGACGAGCAGTACTTC. J is TRBJ2-7 and V is TRBV6-6, with 13 bases that match TRBD2. Germline values: CDR1 MNHNY, CDR2 SVGAGI (reference sequence). This CDR3 comprises 14 residues. J gave up 5 bases and V 6 bases, and 4 bases lay outside the gene matches.